Here is one T cell receptor beta chain with its context. What it recognizes is unknown. This specimen belongs to a study of neoadjuvant anti-PD-1 for oral cavity cancer. Specified time point: after neoadjuvant nivolumab, at surgical resection. Analysis of PBMCs was direct, with no culture step. Points from the study as a whole: Treg/Th17 ratio rose with pretreatment blood and fell with post-treatment tumor TCRbeta clonality.

V was cut by 0 bases and J by 4 bases, with 11 bases left in between. This CDR3 is built from 15 residues. The germline CDR1 and CDR2 sequences are SGHRS and YFSETQ. Assay: immunoSEQ multiplex PCR; the TCRdb copy retains only in-frame clones and omits some. In the table there are about 68,000 clones, approximately 84% of which are singletons. The chain carries TRBV5-1 and TRBJ2-1, with D perhaps being TRBD1 or TRBD2 (5 bases each). The material was PBMCs, obtained after nivolumab (anti-PD-1) treatment. The TCR sequence derives from a person aged 40 to 85 with oral cavity squamous cell carcinoma. The CDR3 DNA reads TGCGCCAGCAGCTTGGGGCAGGGCGGGTACAATGAGCAGTTCTTC. Amino acids: CASSLGQGGYNEQFF.